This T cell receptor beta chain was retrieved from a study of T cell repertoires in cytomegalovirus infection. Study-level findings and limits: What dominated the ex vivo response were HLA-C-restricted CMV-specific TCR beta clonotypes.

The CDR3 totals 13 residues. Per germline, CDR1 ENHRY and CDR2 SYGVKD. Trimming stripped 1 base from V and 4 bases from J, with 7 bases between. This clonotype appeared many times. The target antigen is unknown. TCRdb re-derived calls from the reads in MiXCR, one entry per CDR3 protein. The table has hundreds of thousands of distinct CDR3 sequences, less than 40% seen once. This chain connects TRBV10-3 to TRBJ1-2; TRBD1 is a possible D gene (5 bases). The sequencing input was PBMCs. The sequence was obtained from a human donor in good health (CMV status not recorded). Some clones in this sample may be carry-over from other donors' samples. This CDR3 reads CAISEWGSYGYTF. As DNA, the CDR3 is TGTGCCATCAGTGAGTGGGGGAGCTATGGCTACACCTTC.